The 13 T cell receptor beta chains given below trace back to one sample, sequenced in a study of blood T cell repertoires in COVID-19. Some clones are missing from TCRdb's copy, which holds only in-frame ones; the method was immunoSEQ multiplex PCR. The sample lists over 200,000 clones, around 92% occurring once. The sample comprised peripheral blood. The receptor set was obtained from a man aged 25-40 years with acute or convalescent COVID-19.

The CDR3 sequence is CASSQDRPGGGQPQHF. The CDR3 nucleotides read TGTGCCAGCAGCCAAGATCGTCCCGGGGGGGGTCAGCCCCAGCATTTT. The gene calls are TRBV3-1 (or the pseudogene TRBV3-2) and TRBJ1-5; weak D call: TRBD1 (5 bases). CDR1 and CDR2 (germline): LGHDT, YNNKEL (reference sequence). The CDR3 is 16 residues long. The germline V and J ends were trimmed by 0 bases and 6 bases, with 15 bases remaining between them.

The rearrangement joins TRBV19 to TRBJ2-7, with a possible D match to TRBD2 (6 bases). The ends were cut back, 5 bases at V and 4 bases at J, with 18 bases in the middle. The germline CDR1 and CDR2 sequences are LNHDA and SQIVND (reference sequence). The CDR3 has 15 amino acids. The CDR3 spells CASSGQAGNAYEQYF. CDR3 nucleotides: TGTGCCAGTAGTGGTCAGGCGGGAAACGCGTACGAGCAGTACTTC.

V gene TRBV19 combines with J gene TRBJ2-2, with TRBD1 identical over 7 bases. The CDR3 spans 14 residues. The V and J ends lost 5 bases and 5 bases, in that order; junction bases with no gene match: 5. Germline loops: CDR1 LNHDA, CDR2 SQIVND (reference sequence). CDR3 sequence (DNA): TGTGCCAGTAGTGTGGGACAGTGGACCGGGGAGCTGTTTTTT. Its protein is CASSVGQWTGELFF. Based on the CDR3 plus reference TRBV19 and TRBJ2-2, the full variable domain is DGGITQSPKYLFRKEGQNVTLSCEQNLNHDAMYWYRQDPGQGLRLIYYSQIVNDFQKGDIAEGYSVSREKKESFPLTVTSAQKNPTAFYLCASSVGQWTGELFFGEGSRLTVL.

The CDR3 here is CASSLTGGQGDRHGYTF. CDR3 in DNA: TGTGCCAGCAGCTTAACCGGGGGACAGGGGGATCGTCATGGCTACACCTTC. This chain links TRBV7-3 with TRBJ1-2; the match to TRBD1 covers 11 bases. The V and J ends lost 0 bases and 6 bases, in that order; junction bases with no gene match: 9. The CDR3 spans 17 residues. In germline, CDR1 is SGHTA, CDR2 FQGTGA. The variable domain in full, with the rest retrieved from reference TRBV7-3 and TRBJ1-2, is GAGVSQTPSNKVTEKGKYVELRCDPISGHTALYWYRQSLGQGPEFLIYFQGTGAADDSGLPNDRFFAVRPEGSVSTLKIQRTERGDSAVYLCASSLTGGQGDRHGYTFGSGTRLTVV.

DNA of the CDR3: TGTGCCAGCAGCCTTAGACAGGAGCAGTACTTC. Amino acids: CASSLRQEQYF. The chain recombines TRBV28 with TRBJ2-7; D possibly corresponds to TRBD1 (5 bases). The V gene lost 6 bases and the J gene lost 7 bases, with 10 bases spanning the gap. The CDR3 is made up of 11 amino acids. Germline CDR1 MDHEN, CDR2 SYDVKM.

CDR3 sequence (DNA): TGTGCCAGCAGCTTGCCCGGGGGGAGGACTGAAGCTTTCTTT. This encodes CASSLPGGRTEAFF. V is TRBV5-5 and J is TRBJ1-1, with a weak D call TRBD1 (5 bases). The CDR3 runs 14 residues. Germline CDR1 and CDR2: SGHKS and YYEKEE (reference sequence). Trimming took off 1 base at V and 5 bases at J, with 12 bases between the two ends.

The chain links TRBV3-1 (or the pseudogene TRBV3-2) to TRBJ2-2, with D possibly matching TRBD1 (5 bases). Trimming stripped 4 bases from V and 1 base from J, with 7 bases between. Germline V gives CDR1 LGHDT, CDR2 YNNKEL (reference sequence). The CDR3 is 14 residues long. The CDR3 reads CASSLQGNTGELFF. CDR3 sequence (DNA): TGTGCCAGCAGCCTTCAGGGGAACACCGGGGAGCTGTTTTTT.

The chain links TRBV5-4 to TRBJ1-1, with D perhaps matching TRBD1 (5 bases). The CDR3 covers 13 residues. The V and J ends lost 1 base and 4 bases respectively, with 8 bases between them. Germline V gene sequence: CDR1 SGHNT, CDR2 YYREEE (reference sequence). CDR3 in DNA: TGTGCCAGCAGCTTGTCAGGGCCCACTGAAGCTTTCTTT. Protein: CASSLSGPTEAFF.

J is TRBJ2-1 and V is TRBV7-2, with 10 nucleotides matching TRBD2. Germline CDR1 SGHTA, CDR2 FQGNSA. The CDR3 is 15 residues long. V was clipped by 4 bases and J by 5 bases; unmatched bases: 5. The CDR3, as DNA: TGTGCCAGCAGCTCGCCCGGACTAGCGGACAATGAGCAGTTCTTC. Residues: CASSSPGLADNEQFF.

This clone was counted a single time. The chain joins TRBV30 to TRBJ2-3; TRBD1 might be the D (7 bases). Germline V lookup: CDR1 GTSNPN, CDR2 SVGIG (reference sequence). Trimming stripped 7 bases from V and 6 bases from J, with 23 bases between. This CDR3 has 15 amino acids. CDR3 sequence: CAFGRGTAGGDTQYF. CDR3 DNA: TGTGCCTTCGGACGGGGGACAGCTGGAGGGGATACGCAGTATTTT. The full variable domain, completed using reference TRBV30 and TRBJ2-3, is SQTIHQWPATLVQPVGSPLSLECTVEGTSNPNLYWYRQAAGRGLQLLFYSVGIGQISSEVPQNLSASRPQDRQFILSSKKLLLSDSGFYLCAFGRGTAGGDTQYFGPGTRLTVL.

The rearrangement joins TRBV5-1 to TRBJ2-7, with D possibly TRBD1 on 7 matching bases. CDR1 and CDR2 (germline): SGHRS, YFSETQ. V lost 3 bases, J lost 7 bases, and 14 bases lay in between. The CDR3 is made up of 13 amino acids. The CDR3: CASSSGTAGEQYF. CDR3 sequence (DNA): TGCGCCAGCAGCTCCGGGACAGCGGGTGAGCAGTACTTC.

V and J are TRBV7-3 and TRBJ2-3; TRBD2 agrees at 13 bases. Trimming took 5 bases from V and 5 from J; bases not matched to a gene: 4. There are 15 residues in the CDR3. Germline loops: CDR1 SGHTA, CDR2 FQGTGA. The CDR3 bases are TGTGCCAGCAGCCACCGGACTAGCGGGAGAGATACGCAGTATTTT. Amino acid sequence: CASSHRTSGRDTQYF.

This chain joins TRBV10-3 and TRBJ2-7; TRBD1 agrees at 8 bases. The V and J ends lost 6 bases and 3 bases, in that order; junction bases with no gene match: 4. The CDR3 runs 13 residues. Germline V gives CDR1 ENHRY, CDR2 SYGVKD. The CDR3 region is CAIRGTGLYEQYF. DNA of the CDR3: TGTGCCATCAGGGGGACAGGCCTCTACGAGCAGTACTTC.